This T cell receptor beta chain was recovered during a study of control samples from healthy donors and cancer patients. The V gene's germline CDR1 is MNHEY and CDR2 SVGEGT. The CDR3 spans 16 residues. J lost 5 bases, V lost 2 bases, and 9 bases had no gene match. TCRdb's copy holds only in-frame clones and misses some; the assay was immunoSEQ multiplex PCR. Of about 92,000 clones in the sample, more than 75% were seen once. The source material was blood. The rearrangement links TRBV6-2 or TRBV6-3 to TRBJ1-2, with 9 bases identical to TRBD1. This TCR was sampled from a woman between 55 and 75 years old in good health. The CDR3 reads CASSYTGRQGEYGYTF. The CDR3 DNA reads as TGTGCCAGCAGTTACACGGGCCGACAGGGGGAGTATGGCTACACCTTC.